These T cell receptor beta chains were read from a single sample in a study of radiation and T cells in renal cell carcinoma. Generated by immunoSEQ multiplex PCR, the TCRdb table keeps only in-frame clones and is missing some. This sample yields roughly 130,000 clones, of which more than 70% are seen a single time; 5% to 6% belongs to the top ten. The starting material was blood, obtained from a patient whose treatment included radiotherapy and nephrectomy. These receptor sequences come from a woman in her 70s with renal cell carcinoma. CDR3s include the opening cysteine and the closing phenylalanine or tryptophan. A D gene is named only where the DNA matches it firmly. Rows give clone size only sometimes, using once, few, many, or a class for an expanded clone.

j_gene | abundance | d_gene | v_gene | CDR3nt | CDR3aa
TRBJ2-3 | NA | NA | TRBV19 | TGTGCCAGTAGTATTGGGTCGGGGGGCGGCGATACGCAGTATTTT | CASSIGSGGGDTQYF
TRBJ1-1 | NA | NA | TRBV11-1 | TGTGCCAGCAGCTTTGTAGCCACTGAAGCTTTCTTT | CASSFVATEAFF
TRBJ1-5 | NA | NA | TRBV19 | TGTGCCAGTAGTACCGGGACAAGCAATCAGCCCCAGCATTTT | CASSTGTSNQPQHF
TRBJ1-2 | few | TRBD1 | TRBV5-1 | TGCGCCAGCAGCTTAACGGGACAGGTTAACTATGGCTACACCTTC | CASSLTGQVNYGYTF
TRBJ1-3 | NA | NA | TRBV30 | TGTGCCTGGAGTGGGAGTTCCTCGGGAAACACCATATATTTT | CAWSGSSSGNTIYF
TRBJ2-7 | once | NA | TRBV30 | TGTGCCTGGAGAGACAGAGGCAACGAGCAGTACTTC | CAWRDRGNEQYF
TRBJ1-3 | NA | NA | TRBV7-2 | TGTGCCAGCAGCTTTGGAAACACCATATATTTT | CASSFGNTIYF
TRBJ2-2 | NA | NA | TRBV29-1 | TGCAGCGTTGCCAGGAACACCGGGGAGCTGTTTTTT | CSVARNTGELFF
TRBJ1-1 | NA | NA | TRBV15 | TGTGCCACCAGCAGAGAACAGAGGGGCCTCGCTGAAGCTTTCTTT | CATSREQRGLAEAFF
TRBJ2-1 | NA | TRBD2 | TRBV6-5 | TGTGCCAGCAGTCCTAGCGGGGGGGCCACCATGGAGCAGTTCTTC | CASSPSGGATMEQFF
TRBJ1-2 | NA | NA | TRBV14 | TGTGCCAGCAGCCAAAAGACCCTCTATGGCTACACCTTC | CASSQKTLYGYTF
TRBJ1-3 | NA | NA | TRBV7-6 | TGTGCCAGCAGCTTAGCGAAGGGGCTTGGAAACACCATATATTTT | CASSLAKGLGNTIYF
TRBJ2-7 | NA | NA | TRBV28 | TGTGCCAGCAGTTTCACGGTCTACGAGCAGTACTTC | CASSFTVYEQYF
TRBJ2-7 | NA | NA | TRBV4-2 | TGTGCCAGCAGCCATGCGGGACTCGCCTACGAGCAGTACTTC | CASSHAGLAYEQYF
TRBJ2-1 | NA | NA | TRBV28 | TGTGCCAGCACCGGGCCAAACCGCGGAGAGCAGTTCTTC | CASTGPNRGEQFF
TRBJ1-1 | NA | NA | TRBV27 | TGTGCCAGCAGTTTTAGGGGGGCGGGCACTGAAGCTTTCTTT | CASSFRGAGTEAFF
TRBJ2-3 | NA | NA | TRBV25-1 | TGTGCCAGCCGCTCTCGGATCGTGCAGGGAACGACAGATACGCAGTATTTT | CASRSRIVQGTTDTQYF
TRBJ1-2 | NA | NA | TRBV9 | TGTGCCAGCAGCTCCGTTCTAGTGGGGCTCTATGGCTACACCTTC | CASSSVLVGLYGYTF
TRBJ1-2 | NA | NA | TRBV6-5 | TGTGCCAGCAGTTACAAGGGGGAGGTCTACTATGGCTACACCTTC | CASSYKGEVYYGYTF
TRBJ1-1 | NA | TRBD1 | TRBV7-2 | TGTGCCAGCAGGCCGGGACAGGGGCGTACCGAAGCTTTCTTT | CASRPGQGRTEAFF
TRBJ2-5 | NA | TRBD1 | TRBV5-4 | TGTGCCAGCAGCTTCGTGGGGCAGGGGGCCCAGTACTTC | CASSFVGQGAQYF
TRBJ2-5 | NA | TRBD2 | TRBV5-6 | TGTGCCAGCAGCCTGACACTAGCGGGGCTTTCTGGGGAGACCCAGTACTTC | CASSLTLAGLSGETQYF
TRBJ2-1 | NA | NA | TRBV11-2 | TGTGCCAGCAGCTTAAGGGGGGCCGGGACAATCAACAATGAGCAGTTCTTC | CASSLRGAGTINNEQFF
TRBJ2-1 | NA | NA | TRBV11-2 | TGTGCCAGCAGCATAGTGTTGGGCAGATACAATGAGCAGTTCTTC | CASSIVLGRYNEQFF
TRBJ1-2 | NA | NA | TRBV4-3 | TGCGCCAGCAGCCAGGCAGGTACCTCGTATTATGGCTACACCTTC | CASSQAGTSYYGYTF
TRBJ1-6 | NA | TRBD1 | TRBV11-2 | TGTGCCAGCAGCTCGGACAGGGAGGGTTCACCCCTCCACTTT | CASSSDREGSPLHF
TRBJ1-6 | NA | TRBD1 | TRBV11-1 | TGTGCCAGCAGCCCGTTTTCCGGGACAGGGAATAATTCACCCCTCCACTTT | CASSPFSGTGNNSPLHF
TRBJ2-3 | NA | NA | TRBV4-2 | TGTGCCAGCAGCCAAGAGAGACTTACAGATACGCAGTATTTT | CASSQERLTDTQYF
TRBJ2-1 | NA | TRBD1 | TRBV7-2 | TGTGCCAGCAGCCGGGACAGGGCTGGGAATGAGCAGTTCTTC | CASSRDRAGNEQFF
TRBJ2-3 | NA | TRBD2 | TRBV19 | TGTGCCAGTGCCCCTCTAGCGGCGGGCACAGATACGCAGTATTTT | CASAPLAAGTDTQYF
TRBJ1-5 | NA | TRBD1 | TRBV6-5 | TGTGCCAGCAGACCGGGACAGGGAGGACAGCCCCAGCATTTT | CASRPGQGGQPQHF
TRBJ1-5 | NA | NA | TRBV6-6 | TGTGCCAGCAGTAGACAGGAAAATCAGCCCCAGCATTTT | CASSRQENQPQHF